One sample yielded the 26 T cell receptor beta chains listed below, sequenced in a study of a mutant IDH1 vaccine in newly diagnosed glioma. The time point denotes: week 23, last vaccination. Each dose of the vaccine consisted of 300 ug of mutant IDH1 20-mer peptide, with topical imiquimod. These receptors' antigens are unknown. The method was immunoSEQ multiplex PCR; TCRdb's version includes in-frame clones alone and lacks a portion of them. This sample has about 60,000 clones; around 87% occur once, and the top ten carry around 1.5%. The sample in question was PBMCs, obtained from a glioma patient whose treatment included an IDH1 peptide vaccine. These receptors were collected from a man in his forties with glioma.

This clone showed up just once. The chain employs TRBV19 and TRBJ1-5; D is possibly TRBD1 (6 bases). There are 16 residues in the CDR3. Germline CDR1 and CDR2: LNHDA and SQIVND (reference sequence). The ends were cut back, 1 base at V and 5 bases at J, with 15 bases in the middle. In DNA, the CDR3 is TGTGCCAGTAGTATAGGGGGCGGAAGGACAGATCAGCCCCAGCATTTT. This encodes CASSIGGGRTDQPQHF.

For this clone: A read error may produce the germline difference seen at one junction end. The chain recombines TRBV7-2 with TRBJ1-1; D gene uncertain. This CDR3 has 13 amino acids. Per germline, CDR1 SGHTA and CDR2 FQGNSA. The CDR3 nucleotides read TGTGCCAGCAGAGGTTCGCCGAACCCTGAAGCTTTCTTT. It yields the protein CASRGSPNPEAFF. Variable domain in full (rest from reference TRBV7-2 and TRBJ1-1): GAGVSQSPSNKVTEKGKDVELRCDPISGHTALYWYRQSLGQGLEFLIYFQGNSAPDKSGLPSDRFSAERTGGSVSTLTIQRTQQEDSAVYLCASRGSPNPEAFFGQGTRLTVV.

The J gene is TRBJ1-2, the V gene TRBV2, with TRBD1 as a possible D gene (6 bases). The V end lost 4 bases, the J end lost 0 bases, and 12 bases lay between the germline ends. Germline V gene data show CDR1 as SNHLY and CDR2 as FYNNEI. This CDR3 contains 15 residues. CDR3 in DNA: TGTGCCAGCAGTGGGGTTCAGGGGCCTAACTATGGCTACACCTTC. Its protein product is CASSGVQGPNYGYTF.

This rearrangement joins TRBV19 to TRBJ2-7; 7 nucleotides align to TRBD1. Germline trimming cut 3 bases from V and 3 bases from J; bases unmatched to any gene: 8. The CDR3 is 15 amino acids. Germline CDR1 and CDR2: LNHDA and SQIVND (reference sequence). DNA for the CDR3: TGTGCCAGTAGTATGAAAGGACAGGCAGGCTACGAGCAGTACTTC. This translates into CASSMKGQAGYEQYF.

The chain has TRBV6-1 and TRBJ2-2; D may be TRBD1 (6 bases). The V and J ends lost 7 bases and 6 bases respectively, with 18 bases between them. CDR3 size: 15 residues. Germline assignment: CDR1 MNHNS and CDR2 SASEGT. The CDR3: CASIWNREKSGELFF. The DNA for the CDR3 is TGTGCCAGCATATGGAACAGGGAAAAATCCGGGGAGCTGTTTTTT.

The chain carries TRBV7-8 and TRBJ1-2, with D perhaps TRBD1 (6 bases). The V end lost 5 bases, the J end lost 0 bases, and 10 bases lay between the germline ends. This CDR3 has 14 amino acids. Germline V gene lookup returns CDR1 SGHVS and CDR2 FQNEAQ. The CDR3 region has the DNA TGTGCCAGCAGCCGGACAGCCTCTAACTATGGCTACACCTTC. As protein: CASSRTASNYGYTF.

This chain connects TRBV28 to TRBJ2-7, with D tentatively TRBD1 or TRBD2 (7 bases each). This CDR3 has 14 residues. The V end was cut by 5 bases, the J end by 3 bases, with 14 bases between. Germline V lookup: CDR1 MDHEN, CDR2 SYDVKM. The CDR3 DNA sequence: TGTGCCAGCAGTCAGGGGGGGACAAACTACGAGCAGTACTTC. As protein: CASSQGGTNYEQYF.

The chain links TRBV27 to TRBJ1-3; no clear D. Trimming shortened V by 6 bases and J by 0 bases, and 12 bases separated the two germline ends. This CDR3 contains 15 residues. The germline CDR1 and CDR2 sequences are MNHEY and SMNVEV (reference sequence). The CDR3 loop reads CASRDGTLSGNTIYF. The CDR3 DNA is TGTGCCAGCAGGGACGGTACACTCTCTGGAAACACCATATATTTT.

The chain is built from TRBV6-5 and TRBJ1-5, with D hard to call. Germline CDR1 reads MNHEY; CDR2 reads SVGAGI. This CDR3 is 14 amino acids long. V was shortened by 0 bases and J by 9 bases, with 12 bases between the two germline ends. The CDR3 DNA reads as TGTGCCAGCAGTTACTCGAGGTACAGCGGGCCCCAGCATTTT. This codes for CASSYSRYSGPQHF.

The V call is TRBV19, the J call TRBJ2-7; D uncertain. The CDR3 sequence is 13 residues long. Deletions cut 6 bases from V and 2 bases from J, with 11 bases between. Germline V lookup: CDR1 LNHDA, CDR2 SQIVND (reference sequence). CDR3 in DNA: TGTGCCAGTAGATCCATGGACGCCTACGAGCAGTACTTC. This encodes CASRSMDAYEQYF.

The V call is TRBV5-1, the J call TRBJ2-7, with D possibly matching TRBD1 (6 bases). This CDR3 contains 13 residues. Germline V lookup: CDR1 SGHRS, CDR2 YFSETQ. Trimming shortened V by 0 bases and J by 6 bases, and 10 bases separated the two germline ends. CDR3: CASSLDRVAEQYF. In DNA form, the CDR3 reads TGCGCCAGCAGCTTGGACAGGGTAGCCGAGCAGTACTTC.

The rearrangement uses TRBV7-8 and TRBJ1-4, with D unresolved. V lost 6 bases to trimming and J lost 7 bases, with 6 bases between them. The length of the CDR3 is 11 residues. CDR1 and CDR2 from the germline V gene are SGHVS and FQNEAQ. Written as DNA, the CDR3 is TGTGCCAGCAGGAGCGGTGAAAAACTGTTTTTT. This gives the protein CASRSGEKLFF.

The CDR3 sequence is CASSAGLAANTGELFF. Here the CDR3 DNA reads TGTGCCAGCAGCGCAGGTCTAGCGGCGAACACCGGGGAGCTGTTTTTT. The V and J genes are TRBV9 and TRBJ2-2, with 7 bases identical to TRBD2. V lost 3 bases to trimming and J lost 0 bases; unmatched junction nucleotides: 5. CDR3 length: 16 amino acids. Per germline, CDR1 SGDLS and CDR2 YYNGEE.

This sequence joins TRBV27 and TRBJ2-3; no firm D call. Trimming took off 4 bases at V and 2 bases at J, with 10 bases between the two ends. There are 14 residues in the CDR3. CDR1 MNHEY and CDR2 SMNVEV come from the germline V gene (reference sequence). CDR3 in amino acids: CASSSYLPTDTQYF. The CDR3 DNA reads TGTGCCAGCAGTTCGTACCTCCCCACAGATACGCAGTATTTT.

This chain connects TRBV25-1 to TRBJ1-1, with a weak D call TRBD1 (6 bases). Trimming shortened V by 7 bases and J by 4 bases, and 25 bases separated the two germline ends. This CDR3 has 17 residues. Per germline, CDR1 MGHDK and CDR2 SYGVNS. Here the CDR3 reads CASKGGQGGWGRTEAFF. The CDR3, as DNA: TGTGCCAGCAAGGGAGGGCAGGGAGGTTGGGGGCGCACTGAAGCTTTCTTT.

The chain joins TRBV19 to TRBJ2-7, with D perhaps matching TRBD2 (5 bases). V was shortened by 1 base and J by 2 bases, with 9 bases between the two germline ends. Germline lookup yields CDR1 LNHDA and CDR2 SQIVND (reference sequence). This CDR3 has 14 residues. The CDR3 here is CASSIGRGTYEQYF. The CDR3 region has the DNA TGTGCCAGTAGTATAGGACGGGGTACCTACGAGCAGTACTTC.

The count of this clone is one. The CDR3 DNA sequence: TGTGCCAGCAGCTTACTCCTACCGGCCGAGCAGTTCTTC. This translates into CASSLLLPAEQFF. V gene TRBV7-9 combines with J gene TRBJ2-1; D unclear. The ends were cut back, 2 bases at V and 10 bases at J, with 12 bases in the middle. Germline V lookup: CDR1 SEHNR, CDR2 FQNEAQ (reference sequence). This CDR3 has 13 amino acids.

V and J are TRBV28 and TRBJ1-5; 9 nucleotides agree with TRBD1. Germline lookup yields CDR1 MDHEN and CDR2 SYDVKM. This CDR3 spans 18 amino acids. Trimming at V came to 2 bases and at J to 5 bases, leaving 13 bases not matched to a gene. In nucleotides, the CDR3 is TGTGCCAGCAGTTTACAAACCTCCCGGACAGGGGTAGATCAGCCCCAGCATTTT. Protein product: CASSLQTSRTGVDQPQHF. Variable domain in full (rest from reference TRBV28 and TRBJ1-5): DVKVTQSSRYLVKRTGEKVFLECVQDMDHENMFWYRQDPGLGLRLIYFSYDVKMKEKGDIPEGYSVSREKKERFSLILESASTNQTSMYLCASSLQTSRTGVDQPQHFGDGTRLSIL.

V is TRBV28 and J is TRBJ2-1; D gene uncertain. There are 13 residues in the CDR3. The V gene's germline CDR1 is MDHEN and CDR2 SYDVKM. V gave up 2 bases and J gave up 10 bases, with 12 bases separating them. CDR3 sequence: CASSLGSLPEQFF. The CDR3 nucleotides read TGTGCCAGCAGTTTAGGCAGCCTCCCCGAGCAGTTCTTC. Together with reference TRBV28 and TRBJ2-1, the CDR3 gives the full variable domain: DVKVTQSSRYLVKRTGEKVFLECVQDMDHENMFWYRQDPGLGLRLIYFSYDVKMKEKGDIPEGYSVSREKKERFSLILESASTNQTSMYLCASSLGSLPEQFFGPGTRLTVL.

This clone has a single count. The V and J genes are TRBV7-9 and TRBJ1-2, with D unresolved. The CDR3 consists of 14 residues. Germline V gene sequence: CDR1 SEHNR, CDR2 FQNEAQ (reference sequence). With 5 bases removed from V and 2 bases from J, the gap between germline ends came to 12 bases. The CDR3 protein is CASSPREGNYGYTF. The CDR3 DNA follows: TGTGCCAGCAGCCCCCGGGAGGGAAACTATGGCTACACCTTC. The full variable domain, completed using reference TRBV7-9 and TRBJ1-2, is DTGVSQNPRHKITKRGQNVTFRCDPISEHNRLYWYRQTLGQGPEFLTYFQNEAQLEKSRLLSDRFSAERPKGSFSTLEIQRTEQGDSAMYLCASSPREGNYGYTFGSGTRLTVV.

Here the CDR3 DNA reads TGTGCCAGTACCGCCGGGAGGGGAGCGGGGTCCTACGAGCAGTACTTC. It yields the protein CASTAGRGAGSYEQYF. This chain connects TRBV19 to TRBJ2-7, with 8 bases fitting TRBD2. The CDR3 spans 16 residues. Germline V gives CDR1 LNHDA, CDR2 SQIVND (reference sequence). J lost 1 base, V lost 7 bases, and 12 bases had no gene match.

This sequence joins TRBV19 and TRBJ1-3; no clear D. V gave up 6 bases and J gave up 7 bases, with 7 bases separating them. The CDR3 covers 11 residues. The germline gives CDR1 LNHDA, CDR2 SQIVND (reference sequence). The CDR3 nucleotides read TGTGCCAGTAGCGCCGGGAACACCATATATTTT. This gives the protein CASSAGNTIYF.

The chain uses TRBV29-1 and TRBJ1-1; D is undetermined. Germline CDR1 SQVTM, CDR2 ANQGSEA. The CDR3 runs 12 residues. Trimming removed 4 bases from V and 6 bases from J, with 12 bases in between. As DNA, the CDR3 is TGCAGCGTTGTTCGGGTAGGCGCTGAAGCTTTCTTT. This encodes CSVVRVGAEAFF.

V is TRBV19 and J is TRBJ2-7, with TRBD1 identical over 7 bases. In germline, CDR1 is LNHDA, CDR2 SQIVND (reference sequence). This CDR3 has 15 amino acids. Unmatched junction bases numbered 8, after V lost 6 bases and J lost 0 bases. CDR3 region: CASSPLQGFSYEQYF. In nucleotides, the CDR3 is TGTGCCAGTAGCCCTCTACAGGGGTTCTCCTACGAGCAGTACTTC.

The rearrangement links TRBV2 to TRBJ2-3, with 8 bases identical to TRBD2. Losses at the gene ends were 6 bases for V and 4 bases for J; bases not matched to a gene: 12. Germline V gives CDR1 SNHLY, CDR2 FYNNEI. The CDR3 is made up of 16 amino acids. The CDR3 sequence: CASRSGGRSGSDTQYF. The CDR3 DNA follows: TGTGCCAGCAGATCTGGCGGGAGGTCAGGCTCAGATACGCAGTATTTT.

The chain combines TRBV6-5 with TRBJ1-2; D perhaps matches TRBD1 (5 bases). The CDR3 loop spans 14 amino acids. Germline values: CDR1 MNHEY, CDR2 SVGAGI. Trimming took off 2 bases at V and 4 bases at J, with 11 bases between the two ends. For the CDR3, the DNA is TGTGCCAGCAGTTACAAAGGGGTGGGCTATGGCTACACCTTC. It encodes CASSYKGVGYGYTF.